The subject of this entry is one T cell receptor (beta chain). Its antigen is as yet unknown. Primers used in a second PCR of roughly 7 to 12 cycles were a sample-barcoded 5' primer and a J-beta primer mix. One entry per CDR3 protein, called by TCRdb with MiXCR from the 5' RACE reads. In the table there are around 970,000 distinct CDR3 sequences, 51% of which are singletons. This CDR3 is built from 15 residues. The trim removed 6 bases at V and 7 bases at J, leaving 11 bases unmatched. Germline values: CDR1 SGHTA, CDR2 FQGNSA. The data were taken from a study of blood T cells in healthy people across ages. Whole-study findings and limits: Leaving the PBMCs unsorted stopped any conclusive comparison of naive versus antigen-experienced cells.

The chain joins TRBV7-2 to TRBJ2-1, with 8 nucleotides matching TRBD2. What was sequenced was blood. The source is an older woman in good health. The CDR3 nucleotides read TGTGCCAGCAGACCACCGGGACTAGGGCATAATGAGCAGTTCTTC. Translating gives CASRPPGLGHNEQFF.